A single sample is the source of the 19 T cell receptor beta chains below, sequenced in a study of blood T cells in healthy people across ages. It was with a sample-barcoded 5' primer and a J-beta primer mix that a second PCR of about 6 to 12 cycles was run. In TCRdb, the 5' RACE reads were re-called with MiXCR into one record per CDR3 protein. Among about 1,500,000 distinct CDR3 sequences listed, roughly 45% were seen once. Input material: blood. These TCRs come from a woman aged 18-29 years in good health.

The genes are TRBV10-3 and TRBJ2-5; tentatively, D is TRBD1 or TRBD2 (6 bases each). This CDR3 comprises 15 residues. V was shortened by 5 bases and J by 4 bases, with 17 bases between the two germline ends. From germline, CDR1 is ENHRY and CDR2 SYGVKD. For the CDR3, the DNA is TGTGCCATCAGTTCCTCAGGAGGAGGGGGAGAGACCCAGTACTTC. Translating gives CAISSSGGGGETQYF.

This rearrangement joins TRBV6-1 to TRBJ2-5; 8 bases are a match to TRBD2. CDR1 is MNHNS and CDR2 is SASEGT in the germline V gene. V shed 8 bases and J 1 base; nucleotides not matched to a gene: 9. This CDR3 is 15 amino acids long. The DNA for the CDR3 is TGTGCCAGCTCAACTAGCGGCAATATCCAAGAGACCCAGTACTTC. Translating it yields CASSTSGNIQETQYF.

The CDR3 coding sequence is TGTGCCAGTATAGGGGGAGATACGCAGTATTTT. Protein product: CASIGGDTQYF. This chain joins TRBV19 and TRBJ2-3; perhaps TRBD1 as D (6 bases). Looked up from germline, CDR1 is LNHDA and CDR2 is SQIVND (reference sequence). Deletions cut 7 bases from V and 5 bases from J, with 7 bases between. CDR3 length: 11 residues.

This clonotype was seen a single time. The junction and the germline gene differ at one end; a read error may be behind it. The rearrangement joins TRBV2 to TRBJ1-6, with no clear D. Germline CDR1 is SNHLY and CDR2 is FYNNEI. This CDR3 is built from 12 residues. CDR3 bases: TGTGCCAGCATCCGGGAGGATTCACCCCCCCACTTT. It specifies CASIREDSPPHF.

The chain has TRBV14 and TRBJ2-1; D gene ambiguous. This CDR3 is built from 15 residues. V dropped 0 bases and J dropped 7 bases, with 13 bases sitting between them. Germline V CDR1 and CDR2: SGHDN, FVKESK. CDR3 amino acids: CASSQDLAGRNEQFF. The CDR3 nucleotides are TGTGCCAGCAGCCAAGATCTTGCCGGTAGGAATGAGCAGTTCTTC.

This rearrangement joins TRBV5-1 to TRBJ2-2; 7 bases are shared with TRBD2. Germline CDR1 and CDR2: SGHRS and YFSETQ. The CDR3 covers 14 residues. Trimming removed 0 bases from V and 4 bases from J; junction bases left unmatched: 0. Written as DNA, the CDR3 is TGCGCCAGCAGCTTGGGCGGGAGCACCGGGGAGCTGTTTTTT. Translated, it gives CASSLGGSTGELFF.

The chain is built from TRBV27 and TRBJ2-7, with 12 bases matching TRBD2. The length of the CDR3 is 15 residues. V lost 5 bases, J lost 7 bases, and 9 bases stayed unmatched. Germline V gene data show CDR1 as MNHEY and CDR2 as SMNVEV (reference sequence). The CDR3 region is CASSPILAGGLEQYF. CDR3 DNA: TGTGCCAGCAGTCCAATCCTAGCGGGGGGGCTTGAGCAGTACTTC.

This CDR3 is CASNIAGVAETQYF. The CDR3 coding sequence is TGTGCCAGCAATATAGCGGGAGTGGCGGAGACCCAGTACTTC. The genes are TRBV2 and TRBJ2-5; 9 nucleotides match TRBD2. The CDR3 runs to 14 residues. Trimming cost V 7 bases and J 5 bases; bases outside gene matches: 8. Looked up from germline, CDR1 is SNHLY and CDR2 is FYNNEI.

The chain links TRBV10-1 to TRBJ2-1; 7 nucleotides agree with TRBD1. The last part of the DNA fits TRBJ2-7 better; the J call may be wrong. The CDR3 runs 15 residues. Germline lookup yields CDR1 WNHNN and CDR2 SYGVQD (reference sequence). CDR3 region: CASSQNRGSYNEQYF. In nucleotides, the CDR3 is TGCGCCAGCAGTCAAAACAGGGGCTCCTACAATGAGCAGTACTTC.

This clonotype was seen a handful of times. This chain uses TRBV6-5 with TRBJ1-1; D gene ambiguous. The V end was cut by 6 bases, the J end by 4 bases, with 18 bases between. The CDR3 extends over 15 amino acids. CDR1 and CDR2 from the germline V gene are MNHEY and SVGAGI. The CDR3 loop is CASREDGHRGTEAFF. The CDR3 DNA is TGTGCCAGCAGGGAGGACGGCCACCGAGGCACTGAAGCTTTCTTT.

The genes are TRBV12-3 or TRBV12-4 and TRBJ2-2, with 7 bases that match TRBD2. This CDR3 region has 15 residues. Trimming took 3 bases from V and 7 from J; bases not matched to a gene: 8. CDR3: CASSFPGPSGGELFF. The CDR3, as DNA: TGTGCCAGCAGTTTTCCAGGGCCTAGCGGCGGGGAGCTGTTTTTT.

This clonotype was detected a few times. The V gene is TRBV12-3 or TRBV12-4, the J gene TRBJ1-1, with D unresolved. The V and J ends lost 7 bases and 9 bases respectively, with 15 bases between them. The CDR3 consists of 12 residues. The CDR3 DNA is TGTGCCAGCACCCTAGGCAGGAACCAAGCTTTCTTT. Translating gives CASTLGRNQAFF.

This clonotype was observed a few times. The rearrangement uses TRBV29-1 and TRBJ2-2; possible D gene TRBD2, 6 bases. The V gene lost 0 bases and the J gene lost 6 bases, with 11 bases spanning the gap. The CDR3 consists of 14 residues. The germline V gene has CDR1 SQVTM and CDR2 ANQGSEA. CDR3 protein: CSVEDGGEAGELFF. In DNA form, the CDR3 reads TGCAGCGTTGAAGATGGCGGGGAGGCCGGGGAGCTGTTTTTT.

The chain joins TRBV12-3 or TRBV12-4 to TRBJ2-6, with a weak D call TRBD1 (5 bases). V gave up 5 bases and J gave up 2 bases, with 13 bases separating them. The CDR3 is 16 amino acids. The CDR3 DNA reads as TGTGCCAGCAGTACCCCAGGGATGCCTGGGGCCAACGTCCTGACTTTC. Protein product: CASSTPGMPGANVLTF.

This clonotype was recorded a few times. This chain connects TRBV4-1 to TRBJ1-1, with TRBD1 matching 7 bases. The junction had 9 bases not matched to a gene; V was cut back by 5 bases and J by 0 bases. The germline V gene encodes CDR1 MGHRA and CDR2 YSYEKL. The CDR3 length is 16 residues. CDR3 sequence: CASSAPQTGVNTEAFF. The CDR3 nucleotides read TGCGCCAGCAGCGCACCCCAAACAGGGGTGAACACTGAAGCTTTCTTT.

The rearrangement joins TRBV6-1 to TRBJ2-5; D not certain. Germline V gene sequence: CDR1 MNHNS, CDR2 SASEGT. The CDR3 extends over 12 amino acids. The ends were cut back, 2 bases at V and 9 bases at J, with 10 bases in the middle. The CDR3 sequence is CASSERASSQYF. CDR3 nucleotide sequence: TGTGCCAGCAGTGAAAGAGCGTCCTCCCAGTACTTC.

This sequence joins TRBV6-5 and TRBJ2-5, with D perhaps assigned TRBD1 or TRBD2 (5 bases each). Germline V gene data show CDR1 as MNHEY and CDR2 as SVGAGI. The V and J ends lost 0 bases and 0 bases respectively, with 11 bases between them. The CDR3 is 16 residues long. The CDR3: CASSYSGTKYQETQYF. DNA of the CDR3: TGTGCCAGCAGTTACTCGGGGACGAAGTACCAAGAGACCCAGTACTTC.

This clonotype was counted a few times. The chain couples TRBV29-1 to TRBJ2-3; 9 bases map to TRBD1. Germline-derived CDR1 and CDR2 are SQVTM and ANQGSEA. The CDR3 contains 15 residues. The V gene end was trimmed by 1 base and the J gene end by 6 bases; junction bases not matched to a gene: 8. For the CDR3, the DNA is TGCAGCGTTGAAGCGGGACAGGGACCGAGTGATACGCAGTATTTT. This gives the protein CSVEAGQGPSDTQYF.

The rearrangement links TRBV12-3 or TRBV12-4 to TRBJ2-5, with a weak D call TRBD1 (6 bases). The length of the CDR3 is 14 residues. The V end lost 5 bases, the J end lost 4 bases, and 14 bases lay between the germline ends. The CDR3 region has the DNA TGTGCCAGCAGTGAACAGGGATTCGGAGAGACCCAGTACTTC. Encoded protein: CASSEQGFGETQYF.